A single T cell receptor beta chain is shown here with its context. The sample is drawn from a study of cytomegalovirus exposure and HLA in healthy donors. The CDR3 loop spans 15 amino acids. Germline V gene lookup returns CDR1 SNHLY and CDR2 FYNNEI. With 4 bases removed from V and 7 bases from J, the gap between germline ends came to 17 bases. This PCR relied on a set of 60 Vbeta primers and 13 Jbeta primers. Profiled with immunoSEQ multiplex PCR; TCRdb holds only in-frame clones, not every one. The sample lists 90,000 or so clones, roughly 78% seen once, with approximately 4.8% in the top ten. This rearrangement joins TRBV2 to TRBJ2-1; weak D call: TRBD2 (7 bases). The sequenced material came from PBMCs. The sequence was collected from a male donor in good health and CMV-seropositive. The CDR3 region has the DNA TGTGCCAGCAGTGGAGGGGGGGTTGTGTGGAATGAGCAGTTCTTC. Translated, it gives CASSGGGVVWNEQFF.